The clone carrying this TCR beta chain was observed a single time. Its antigen is currently unknown. This entry belongs to a study of cytomegalovirus exposure and HLA in healthy donors. This CDR3 contains 17 residues. Germline values: CDR1 MNHEY, CDR2 SMNVEV (reference sequence). V lost 3 bases and J lost 4, with 19 bases in between. Study findings and constraints: Subsequent analysis found a tendency for first-cohort TCR clusters to co-occur within the 120 validation repertoires. Most TCR sequences were rare, but some public TCRs occurred in many donors.

Libraries were prepared by immunoSEQ multiplex PCR; TCRdb keeps only in-frame clonotypes and omits some of them. The table records some 150,000 clones, about 88% of them present only once. This rearrangement joins TRBV27 to TRBJ2-1; perhaps TRBD2 as D (6 bases). Sequenced input: PBMCs. The sequence was collected from a man between 18 and 35 years old in good health and CMV-seropositive. The CDR3 here is CASSFVPTGRWYNEQFF. The CDR3 DNA reads TGTGCCAGCAGTTTTGTCCCCACCGGGAGATGGTACAATGAGCAGTTCTTC.